One and the same sample provided the 27 T cell receptor beta chains below, sequenced in a study of T cells in Graves' hyperthyroidism and ophthalmopathy. The source material, RNA transcripts, was used to amplify TCR beta CDR3 regions. In the first-round RT-PCR of the TCR CDR3, the HTBI primer set was used. TCRdb processed the multiplex PCR reads anew with MiXCR; each CDR3 protein has one entry. This table holds around 450,000 distinct CDR3 sequences, 15% to 19% found once. The sequenced material came from blood. These receptors were obtained from a woman between 18 and 30 years old with Graves' hyperthyroidism.

As regards this clonotype: A single base separates this from a much larger clone, so it may be a read error. The rearrangement uses TRBV2 and TRBJ1-2; no firm D call. CDR1 SNHLY and CDR2 FYNNEI come from the germline V gene. The CDR3 spans 14 residues. With 5 bases removed from V and 2 bases from J, the gap between germline ends came to 12 bases. The DNA of the CDR3 is TGTGCCAGCAGTTCAGAGACCGTGAACTATGGCTACACCTTC. Translated: CASSSETVNYGYTF.

About this clonotype: This may come from a read error, since a much larger clone is one base off. The chain links TRBV28 to TRBJ1-1; D might be TRBD1 (6 bases). Deletions cut 4 bases from V and 4 bases from J, with 7 bases between. Per germline, CDR1 MDHEN and CDR2 SYDVKM. CDR3 length: 12 amino acids. For the CDR3, the DNA is TGTGCCAGCAGTTCCAGGGGCACTGAAGCTTTCTTT. This codes for CASSSRGTEAFF. The full variable domain, in which reference TRBV28 and TRBJ1-1 provide the parts outside the CDR3, is DVKVTQSSRYLVKRTGEKVFLECVQDMDHENMFWYRQDPGLGLRLIYFSYDVKMKEKGDIPEGYSVSREKKERFSLILESASTNQTSMYLCASSSRGTEAFFGQGTRLTVV.

This clonotype came up many times. The chain has TRBV12-3 or TRBV12-4 and TRBJ2-2, with D perhaps matching TRBD1 (5 bases). Trimming stripped 1 base from V and 5 bases from J, with 8 bases between. The length of the CDR3 is 14 residues. This chain's CDR3 is CASSLVGATGELFF. The CDR3 DNA is TGTGCCAGCAGTTTAGTAGGGGCTACCGGGGAGCTGTTTTTT.

This clonotype was detected ten times or more. The J gene is TRBJ1-1, the V gene TRBV2, with D maybe TRBD1 (6 bases). CDR3 size: 14 residues. Germline loops: CDR1 SNHLY, CDR2 FYNNEI. V was pared by 3 bases and J by 2 bases, with 10 bases between. The CDR3 nucleotides read TGTGCCAGCAGTGATGTAGGGGGAAACACTGAAGCTTTCTTT. Encoded protein: CASSDVGGNTEAFF.

This clonotype was detected a few times. The chain couples TRBV25-1 to TRBJ2-3, with D tentatively TRBD2 (5 bases). Germline V CDR1 and CDR2: MGHDK, SYGVNS. The CDR3 is made up of 16 amino acids. The ends were cut back, 1 base at V and 0 bases at J, with 11 bases in the middle. The CDR3 is CASSELGGFSTDTQYF. DNA of the CDR3: TGTGCCAGCAGTGAATTAGGCGGGTTTAGCACAGATACGCAGTATTTT.

This clonotype was detected ten times or more. This chain links TRBV7-2 with TRBJ2-7; D is perhaps TRBD2 (5 bases). The germline CDR1 and CDR2 sequences are SGHTA and FQGNSA. The ends were cut back, 1 base at V and 5 bases at J, with 15 bases in the middle. The CDR3 is made up of 15 amino acids. CDR3 DNA sequence: TGTGCCAGCAGCTTAGGGGCGATTCCCGGGGACGAGCAGTACTTC. As protein: CASSLGAIPGDEQYF.

The rearrangement joins TRBV12-3 or TRBV12-4 to TRBJ1-5, with 10 bases aligning to TRBD1. The CDR3 runs to 16 residues. V trimming: 6 bases; J trimming: 2 bases; junction bases outside the gene matches: 7. The CDR3 spells CASRPTGGLGNQPQHF. The CDR3 nucleotides are TGTGCCAGCAGACCGACAGGGGGCTTAGGCAATCAGCCCCAGCATTTT.

Many counts were recorded for this clonotype. The rearrangement joins TRBV20-1 to TRBJ1-1, with D maybe TRBD1 (5 bases). The V gene's germline CDR1 is DFQATT and CDR2 SNEGSKA (reference sequence). CDR3 length: 13 amino acids. V lost 1 base, J lost 10 bases, and 16 bases lay in between. CDR3 nucleotides: TGCAGTGCTAGAGGGGGGACCGGAATTGGAGCTTTCTTT. This gives the protein CSARGGTGIGAFF.

Note on this clonotype: With a much larger clone just one base away, this may be a read error. V and J are TRBV6-2 or TRBV6-3 and TRBJ1-2, with 9 bases matching TRBD1. The CDR3 covers 14 residues. The V gene end was trimmed by 4 bases and the J gene end by 7 bases; junction bases not matched to a gene: 7. The V gene's germline CDR1 is MNHEY and CDR2 SVGEGT. Written as DNA, the CDR3 is TGTGCCAGCAGTTTTGGACAGGGGCGTAGTGGCTACACCTTC. This codes for CASSFGQGRSGYTF.

This clonotype has only a few counts. The V gene is TRBV12-3 or TRBV12-4, the J gene TRBJ2-1, with a tentative D call TRBD1 (6 bases). Between the trimmed V and J ends, which lost 2 bases and 15 bases, there was a span of 17 bases. This CDR3 has 13 amino acids. Here the CDR3 DNA reads TGTGCCAGCAGTTTATCGTATCCGACAGGTTGGTTCTTC. Protein sequence: CASSLSYPTGWFF.

This clonotype was seen repeatedly, ten times or more. J is TRBJ1-1 and V is TRBV27, with D possibly TRBD1 on 6 matching bases. Between the trimmed V and J ends, which lost 0 bases and 12 bases, there was a span of 14 bases. In germline, CDR1 is MNHEY, CDR2 SMNVEV (reference sequence). This CDR3 has 13 amino acids. CDR3 residues: CASSLSRRGVPFF. CDR3 coding DNA: TGTGCCAGCAGTTTATCGAGGAGGGGGGTACCTTTCTTT.

This CDR3 is CASSPLAGGHWGNEQFF. In DNA form, the CDR3 reads TGTGCCAGCAGCCCACTAGCGGGGGGGCACTGGGGGAATGAGCAGTTCTTC. The chain employs TRBV5-4 and TRBJ2-1; TRBD2 agrees at 13 bases. This CDR3 comprises 17 residues. The J segment lost 7 bases and the V segment lost 4 bases, leaving 11 bases of the junction unmatched. Per the germline V gene, CDR1 is SGHNT and CDR2 is YYREEE (reference sequence). Supplemented by reference TRBV5-4 and TRBJ2-1, the full variable domain reads ETGVTQSPTHLIKTRGQQVTLRCSSQSGHNTVSWYQQALGQGPQFIFQYYREEENGRGNFPPRFSGLQFPNYSSELNVNALELDDSALYLCASSPLAGGHWGNEQFFGPGTRLTVL.

This clonotype has at least ten counts. The chain is built from TRBV7-3 and TRBJ1-1; D unclear. Germline CDR1 reads SGHTA; CDR2 reads FQGTGA. CDR3 length equals 14 residues. Trimming took off 2 bases at V and 1 base at J, with 8 bases between the two ends. This CDR3 is CASSLSSGNTEAFF. The CDR3 DNA follows: TGTGCCAGCAGCTTATCATCCGGGAACACTGAAGCTTTCTTT.

This clonotype was seen repeatedly, ten times or more. The V and J genes are TRBV5-1 and TRBJ1-1; TRBD1 is a possible D gene (5 bases). The CDR3 runs 14 residues. Germline CDR1 and CDR2: SGHRS and YFSETQ. V was clipped by 1 base and J by 4 bases, with 11 bases between them. The CDR3 loop reads CASSLTVGTTEAFF. Written as DNA, the CDR3 is TGCGCCAGCAGCTTGACGGTGGGGACCACTGAAGCTTTCTTT. Drawing the rest from reference TRBV5-1 and TRBJ1-1, the complete variable domain is KAGVTQTPRYLIKTRGQQVTLSCSPISGHRSVSWYQQTPGQGLQFLFEYFSETQRNKGNFPGRFSGRQFSNSRSEMNVSTLELGDSALYLCASSLTVGTTEAFFGQGTRLTVV.

Turning to this clonotype: This clone may be a read error of a much larger clone one base away. The V gene is TRBV3-1, the J gene TRBJ2-1, with TRBD1 as a possible D gene (6 bases). The J call may be mistaken, given a closer DNA end match to TRBJ2-7. The CDR3 extends over 15 amino acids. Germline CDR1 is LGHDT and CDR2 is YNNKEL (reference sequence). The CDR3 spells CASSQGQESYNEQYF. The CDR3 DNA is TGTGCCAGCAGCCAAGGACAGGAAAGCTACAATGAGCAGTACTTC.

At least ten counts were recorded for this clonotype. The rearrangement joins TRBV28 to TRBJ2-5; 12 bases align to TRBD2. The V segment lost 1 base and the J segment 2 bases; nucleotides outside the gene matches: 11. Germline CDR1 is MDHEN and CDR2 is SYDVKM. CDR3 length equals 19 residues. In DNA form, the CDR3 reads TGTGCCAGCAGTTTATCTTCGACTAGCGGGGGTGGGGGACAAGAGACCCAGTACTTC. Amino acid sequence: CASSLSSTSGGGGQETQYF.

This clonotype appeared a few times. The gene calls are TRBV6-1 and TRBJ1-5; D call uncertain. CDR1 and CDR2 (germline): MNHNS, SASEGT. V was trimmed by 5 bases and J by 2 bases, leaving 19 bases between them. The CDR3 runs to 17 residues. DNA for the CDR3: TGTGCCAGCAGTCCCAAGTTGGGGAGAAGGGGCAATCAGCCCCAGCATTTT. Translating it yields CASSPKLGRRGNQPQHF.

This clonotype showed up many times. The chain employs TRBV12-3 or TRBV12-4 and TRBJ2-5; D remains ambiguous. V was shortened by 8 bases and J by 2 bases, with 9 bases between the two germline ends. This CDR3 is 12 amino acids long. CDR3 sequence reads: CASCIEQETQYF. In DNA, the CDR3 is TGTGCCAGCTGTATCGAGCAAGAGACCCAGTACTTC.

This chain connects TRBV9 to TRBJ2-7, with 7 bases matching TRBD1. J gave up 4 bases and V 0 bases, and 7 bases lay outside the gene matches. Germline-derived CDR1 and CDR2 are SGDLS and YYNGEE. The CDR3 is 15 residues long. Here the CDR3 reads CASSVGVTGTYEQYF. CDR3 DNA sequence: TGTGCCAGCAGCGTAGGTGTGACAGGGACATACGAGCAGTACTTC.

The chain uses TRBV9 and TRBJ2-6; D unclear. Trimming removed 0 bases from V and 3 bases from J, with 1 base in between. Germline assignment: CDR1 SGDLS and CDR2 YYNGEE. CDR3 length equals 13 residues. The DNA for the CDR3 is TGTGCCAGCAGCGTAGTTGGGGCCAACGTCCTGACTTTC. As protein: CASSVVGANVLTF.

This clonotype was seen ten or more times. The chain links TRBV24-1 to TRBJ2-1, with D perhaps assigned TRBD1 or TRBD2 (5 bases each). CDR1 is KGHDR and CDR2 is SFDVKD in the germline V gene. The CDR3 consists of 17 residues. The V gene lost 3 bases and the J gene lost 6 bases, with 20 bases spanning the gap. The CDR3 loop is CATSDLISGPDSNEQFF. The CDR3 coding sequence is TGTGCCACCAGTGATCTGATTTCGGGACCCGACTCCAATGAGCAGTTCTTC.

This clonotype turned up a few times. The V call is TRBV11-2, the J call TRBJ2-3; D perhaps matches TRBD2 (5 bases). V lost 6 bases and J 10 bases, leaving 20 bases between the germline ends. The CDR3 has 14 residues. Germline V gene lookup returns CDR1 SGHAT and CDR2 FQNNGV. In DNA, the CDR3 is TGTGCCAGCAGAGAAGTGGACTTCGCCCGTTCGCAGTATTTT. Its translation: CASREVDFARSQYF.

In its sample, this clonotype was seen a few times. The chain employs TRBV20-1 and TRBJ1-1; D remains unclear. Per germline, CDR1 DFQATT and CDR2 SNEGSKA (reference sequence). V was cut by 6 bases and J by 5 bases, with 16 bases left in between. CDR3 size: 13 residues. The CDR3 is CSANSGTETEAFF. CDR3 bases: TGCAGTGCCAATAGTGGAACGGAGACTGAAGCTTTCTTT.

The sample holds a few counts of this clonotype. V usage is TRBV19 and J usage is TRBJ1-2, with D hard to call. V lost 3 bases and J 2 bases, leaving 7 bases between the germline ends. This CDR3 contains 13 residues. Germline CDR1 is LNHDA and CDR2 is SQIVND (reference sequence). The CDR3 reads CASSISGNYGYTF. CDR3 bases: TGTGCCAGTAGTATTTCAGGAAACTATGGCTACACCTTC.

This clonotype was seen repeatedly, ten times or more. The genes are TRBV27 and TRBJ1-5, with D uncertain. Looked up from germline, CDR1 is MNHEY and CDR2 is SMNVEV (reference sequence). This CDR3 is built from 19 residues. V was shortened by 5 bases and J by 3 bases, with 26 bases between the two germline ends. The CDR3 coding sequence is TGTGCCAGCAGTCCACGTCTGAGAACGGCGAGGGCAGACAATCAGCCCCAGCATTTT. Residues: CASSPRLRTARADNQPQHF.

This clonotype was seen a handful of times. This chain joins TRBV20-1 and TRBJ2-2, with 8 bases lining up with TRBD1. The CDR3 runs to 14 residues. Trimming cost V 5 bases and J 7 bases; bases outside gene matches: 9. CDR1 DFQATT and CDR2 SNEGSKA come from the germline V gene (reference sequence). CDR3 protein: CSASPQGADGELFF. CDR3 bases: TGCAGTGCTTCCCCCCAGGGGGCGGACGGGGAGCTGTTTTTT.

The genes are TRBV28 and TRBJ1-4; TRBD1 is a possible D gene (6 bases). CDR3 length: 13 amino acids. Germline V gene sequence: CDR1 MDHEN, CDR2 SYDVKM. Trimming took off 8 bases at V and 4 bases at J, with 11 bases between the two ends. In DNA form, the CDR3 reads TGTGCCAGCCAGGGGACGGATAATGAAAAACTGTTTTTT. Translation: CASQGTDNEKLFF.